This T cell receptor beta chain derives from a study of post-analysis software for immune sequencing data. Researchers reported that TCR beta cDNA libraries carried unique molecular identifiers. From the PCR reads, TCRdb called clonotypes with MiXCR, one entry per CDR3 protein. The table includes about 430,000 distinct CDR3 sequences, approximately 42% detected once. Study observations and caveats: Compared with controls, patients had more of five or six TRBV segments, including TRBV5-6, TRBV5-1 and TRBV20-1.

This CDR3 has 15 amino acids. The ends were cut back, 4 bases at V and 7 bases at J, with 17 bases in the middle. CDR1 SEHNR and CDR2 FQNEAQ come from the germline V gene (reference sequence). This clonotype occurred a few times. The antigen remains undetermined. Sample: blood. The chain joins TRBV7-9 to TRBJ2-1; D is possibly TRBD2 (8 bases). This sequence originates from a girl aged 2-10 years with multiple sclerosis. The CDR3 sequence: CASSWTGGGINEQFF. The CDR3 bases are TGTGCCAGCAGCTGGACGGGAGGGGGCATTAATGAGCAGTTCTTC.